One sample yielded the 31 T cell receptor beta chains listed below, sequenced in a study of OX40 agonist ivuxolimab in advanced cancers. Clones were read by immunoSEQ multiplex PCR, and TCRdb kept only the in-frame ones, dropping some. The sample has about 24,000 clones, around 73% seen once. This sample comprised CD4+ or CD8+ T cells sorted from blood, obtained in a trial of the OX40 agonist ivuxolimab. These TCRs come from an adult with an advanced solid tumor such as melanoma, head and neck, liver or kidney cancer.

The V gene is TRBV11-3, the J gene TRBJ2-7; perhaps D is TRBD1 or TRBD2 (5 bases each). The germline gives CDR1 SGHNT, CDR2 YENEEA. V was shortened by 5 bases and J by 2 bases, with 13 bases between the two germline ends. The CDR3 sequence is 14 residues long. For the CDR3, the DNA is TGTGCCAGCAGCCCCAGGTGGGGGACCTACGAGCAGTACTTC. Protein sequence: CASSPRWGTYEQYF.

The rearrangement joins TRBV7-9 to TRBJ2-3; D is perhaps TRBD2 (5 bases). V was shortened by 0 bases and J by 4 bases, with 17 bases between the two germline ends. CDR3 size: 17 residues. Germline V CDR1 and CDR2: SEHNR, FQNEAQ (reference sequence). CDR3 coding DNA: TGTGCCAGCAGCTTAGCGACGGGGTTTGGGTCGGCAGATACGCAGTATTTT. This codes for CASSLATGFGSADTQYF. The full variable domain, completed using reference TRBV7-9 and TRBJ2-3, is DTGVSQNPRHKITKRGQNVTFRCDPISEHNRLYWYRQTLGQGPEFLTYFQNEAQLEKSRLLSDRFSAERPKGSFSTLEIQRTEQGDSAMYLCASSLATGFGSADTQYFGPGTRLTVL.

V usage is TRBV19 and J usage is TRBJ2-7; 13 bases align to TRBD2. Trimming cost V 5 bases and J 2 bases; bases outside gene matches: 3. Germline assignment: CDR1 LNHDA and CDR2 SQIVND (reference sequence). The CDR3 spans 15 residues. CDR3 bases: TGTGCCAGTAGTTATGGGACTAGCGGGGCCTACGAGCAGTACTTC. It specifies CASSYGTSGAYEQYF.

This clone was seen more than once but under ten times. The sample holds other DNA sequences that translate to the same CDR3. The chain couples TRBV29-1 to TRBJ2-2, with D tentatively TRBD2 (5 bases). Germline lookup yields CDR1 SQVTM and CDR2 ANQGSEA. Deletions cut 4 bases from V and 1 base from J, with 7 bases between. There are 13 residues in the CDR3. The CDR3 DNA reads TGCAGCGTTGTGGCGGGGAACACCGGGGAGCTGTTTTTT. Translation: CSVVAGNTGELFF.

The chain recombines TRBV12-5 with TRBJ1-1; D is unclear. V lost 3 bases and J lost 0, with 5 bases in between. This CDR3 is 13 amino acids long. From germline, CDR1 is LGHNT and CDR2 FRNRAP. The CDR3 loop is CASGFGMNTEAFF. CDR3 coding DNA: TGTGCTAGTGGTTTTGGGATGAACACTGAAGCTTTCTTT.

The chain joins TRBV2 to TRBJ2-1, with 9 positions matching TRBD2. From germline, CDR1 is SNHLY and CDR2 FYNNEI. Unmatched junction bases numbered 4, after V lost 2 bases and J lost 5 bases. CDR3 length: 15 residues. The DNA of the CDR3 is TGTGCCAGCAGTGAATCGGGACTAGCCGACAATGAGCAGTTCTTC. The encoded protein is CASSESGLADNEQFF.

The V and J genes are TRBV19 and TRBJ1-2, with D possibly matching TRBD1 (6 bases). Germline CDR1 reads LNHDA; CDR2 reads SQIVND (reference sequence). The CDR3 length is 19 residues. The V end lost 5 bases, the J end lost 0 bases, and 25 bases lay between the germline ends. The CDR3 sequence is CASSYDFRDTAIANYGYTF. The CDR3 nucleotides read TGTGCCAGTAGTTACGATTTCCGGGACACCGCGATAGCTAACTATGGCTACACCTTC. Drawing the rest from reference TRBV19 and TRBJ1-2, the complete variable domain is DGGITQSPKYLFRKEGQNVTLSCEQNLNHDAMYWYRQDPGQGLRLIYYSQIVNDFQKGDIAEGYSVSREKKESFPLTVTSAQKNPTAFYLCASSYDFRDTAIANYGYTFGSGTRLTVV.

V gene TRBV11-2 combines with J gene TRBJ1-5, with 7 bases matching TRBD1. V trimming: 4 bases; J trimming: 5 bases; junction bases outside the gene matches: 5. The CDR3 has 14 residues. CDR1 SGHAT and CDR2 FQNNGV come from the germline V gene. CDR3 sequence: CASSSQGTHQPQHF. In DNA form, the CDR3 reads TGTGCCAGCAGCTCACAGGGGACACATCAGCCCCAGCATTTT.

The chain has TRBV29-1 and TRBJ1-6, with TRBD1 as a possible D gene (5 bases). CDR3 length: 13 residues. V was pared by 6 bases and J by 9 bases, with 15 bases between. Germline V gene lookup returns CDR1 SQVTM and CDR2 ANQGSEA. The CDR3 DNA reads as TGCAGCGTGCGGACGGCCGGGGGTTCACCCCTCCACTTT. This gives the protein CSVRTAGGSPLHF.

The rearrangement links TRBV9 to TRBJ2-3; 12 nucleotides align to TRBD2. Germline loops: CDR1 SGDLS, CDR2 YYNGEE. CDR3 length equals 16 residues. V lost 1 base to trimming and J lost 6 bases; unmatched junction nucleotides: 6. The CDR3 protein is CASSVLGLAGTDTQYF. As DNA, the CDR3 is TGTGCCAGCAGCGTACTCGGACTAGCGGGAACGGATACGCAGTATTTT.

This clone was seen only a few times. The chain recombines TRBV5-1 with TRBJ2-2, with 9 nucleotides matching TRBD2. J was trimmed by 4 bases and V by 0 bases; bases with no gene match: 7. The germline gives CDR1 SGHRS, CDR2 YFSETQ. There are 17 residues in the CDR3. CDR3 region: CASSLVAGVEFTGELFF. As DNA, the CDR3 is TGCGCCAGCAGCTTGGTAGCGGGGGTGGAATTCACCGGGGAGCTGTTTTTT.

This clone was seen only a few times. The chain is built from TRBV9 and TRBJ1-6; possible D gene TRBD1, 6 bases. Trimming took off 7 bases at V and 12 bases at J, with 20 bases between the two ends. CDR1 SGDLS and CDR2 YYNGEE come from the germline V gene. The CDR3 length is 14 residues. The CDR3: CASQRDDRLLPLHF. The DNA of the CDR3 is TGTGCCAGCCAAAGGGACGACAGGTTGCTACCCCTCCACTTT.

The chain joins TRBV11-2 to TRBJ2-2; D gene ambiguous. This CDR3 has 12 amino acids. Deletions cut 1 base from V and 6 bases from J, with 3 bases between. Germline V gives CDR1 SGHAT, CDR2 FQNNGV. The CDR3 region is CASSLAAGELFF. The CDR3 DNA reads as TGTGCCAGCAGCTTAGCGGCCGGGGAGCTGTTTTTT.

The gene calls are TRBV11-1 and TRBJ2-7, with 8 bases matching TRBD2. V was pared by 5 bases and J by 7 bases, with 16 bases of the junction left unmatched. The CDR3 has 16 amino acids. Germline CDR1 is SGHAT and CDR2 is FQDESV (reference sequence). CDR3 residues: CASSLGGTGGLREQYF. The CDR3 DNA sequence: TGTGCCAGCAGCCTCGGTGGGACGGGGGGGCTTAGAGAGCAGTACTTC.

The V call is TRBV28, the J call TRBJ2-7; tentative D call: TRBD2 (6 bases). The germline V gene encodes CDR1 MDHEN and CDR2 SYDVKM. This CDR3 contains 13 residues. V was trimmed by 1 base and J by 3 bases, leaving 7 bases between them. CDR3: CASSLLGGYEQYF. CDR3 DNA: TGTGCCAGCAGTTTATTGGGGGGCTACGAGCAGTACTTC.

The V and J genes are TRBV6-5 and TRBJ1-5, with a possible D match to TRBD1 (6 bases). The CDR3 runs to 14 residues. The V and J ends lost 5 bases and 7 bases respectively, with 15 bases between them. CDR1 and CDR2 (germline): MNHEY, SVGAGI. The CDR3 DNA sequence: TGTGCCAGCAGTGCAACAGGGACGGGACAGCCCCAGCATTTT. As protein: CASSATGTGQPQHF.

CDR3 DNA: TGTGCCAGCAGCCTGACAGCGGGGGCTTACGGGGGCACAGATACGCAGTATTTT. Its translation is CASSLTAGAYGGTDTQYF. This chain joins TRBV7-6 and TRBJ2-3; TRBD2 aligns across 8 bases. The trim removed 5 bases at V and 1 base at J, leaving 14 bases unmatched. From germline, CDR1 is SGHVS and CDR2 FNYEAQ. The CDR3 loop spans 18 amino acids.

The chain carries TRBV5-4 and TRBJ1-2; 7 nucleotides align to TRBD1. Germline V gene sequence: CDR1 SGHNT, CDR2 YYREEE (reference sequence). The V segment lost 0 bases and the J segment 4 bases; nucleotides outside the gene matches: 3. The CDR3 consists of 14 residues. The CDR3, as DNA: TGTGCCAGCAGCTTGGGTCGGACAGGCTATGGCTACACCTTC. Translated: CASSLGRTGYGYTF.

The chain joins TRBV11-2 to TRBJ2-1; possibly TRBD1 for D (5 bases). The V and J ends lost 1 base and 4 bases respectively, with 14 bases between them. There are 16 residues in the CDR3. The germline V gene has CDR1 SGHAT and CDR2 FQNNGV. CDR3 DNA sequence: TGTGCCAGCAGCTTAGTACCAGGGATAGGGTACAATGAGCAGTTCTTC. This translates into CASSLVPGIGYNEQFF.

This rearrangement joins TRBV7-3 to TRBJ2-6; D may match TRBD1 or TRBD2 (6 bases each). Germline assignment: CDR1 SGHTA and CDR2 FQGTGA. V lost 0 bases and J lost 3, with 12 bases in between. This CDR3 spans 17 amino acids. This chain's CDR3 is CASSLTAGGDGANVLTF. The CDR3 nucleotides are TGTGCCAGCAGCTTAACGGCCGGGGGCGATGGGGCCAACGTCCTGACTTTC.

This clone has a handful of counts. The chain's CDR3 is CASSYGKSTDTQYF. CDR3 sequence (DNA): TGTGCCAGCAGTTACGGCAAGAGCACAGATACGCAGTATTTT. The gene calls are TRBV6-5 and TRBJ2-3; D is uncertain. This CDR3 is 14 amino acids long. V was cut by 2 bases and J by 0 bases, with 6 bases left in between. From germline, CDR1 is MNHEY and CDR2 SVGAGI.

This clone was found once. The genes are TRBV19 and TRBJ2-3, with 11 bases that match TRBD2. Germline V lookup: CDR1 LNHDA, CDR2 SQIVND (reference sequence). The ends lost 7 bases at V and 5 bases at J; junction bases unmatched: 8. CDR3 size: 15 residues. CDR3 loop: CASTHSGGAIDTQYF. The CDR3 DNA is TGTGCCAGTACCCATAGCGGGGGGGCAATAGATACGCAGTATTTT.

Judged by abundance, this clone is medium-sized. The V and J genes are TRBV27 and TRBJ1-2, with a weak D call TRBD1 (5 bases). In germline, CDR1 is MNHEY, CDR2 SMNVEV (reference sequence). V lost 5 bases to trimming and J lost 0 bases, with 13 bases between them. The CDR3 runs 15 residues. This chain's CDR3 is CASSPRQITNYGYTF. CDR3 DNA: TGTGCCAGCAGTCCTAGACAGATTACTAACTATGGCTACACCTTC.

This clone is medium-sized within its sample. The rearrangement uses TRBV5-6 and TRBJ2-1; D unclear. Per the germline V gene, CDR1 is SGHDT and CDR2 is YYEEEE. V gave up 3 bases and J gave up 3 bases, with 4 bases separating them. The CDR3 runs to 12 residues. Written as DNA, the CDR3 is TGTGCCAGCAGCTCCGTCTACAATGAGCAGTTCTTC. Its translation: CASSSVYNEQFF.

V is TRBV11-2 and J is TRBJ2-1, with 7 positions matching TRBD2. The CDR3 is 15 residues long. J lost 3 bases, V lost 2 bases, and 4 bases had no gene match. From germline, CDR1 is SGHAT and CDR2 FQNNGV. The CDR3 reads CASSLQAGVYNEQFF. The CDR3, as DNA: TGTGCCAGCAGCTTACAGGCGGGGGTCTACAATGAGCAGTTCTTC. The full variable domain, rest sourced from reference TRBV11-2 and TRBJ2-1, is EAGVAQSPRYKIIEKRQSVAFWCNPISGHATLYWYQQILGQGPKLLIQFQNNGVVDDSQLPKDRFSAERLKGVDSTLKIQPAKLEDSAVYLCASSLQAGVYNEQFFGPGTRLTVL.

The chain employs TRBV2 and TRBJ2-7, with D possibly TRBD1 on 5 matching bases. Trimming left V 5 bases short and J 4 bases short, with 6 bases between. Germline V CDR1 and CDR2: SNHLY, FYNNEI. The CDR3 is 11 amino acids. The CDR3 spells CASSPGYEQYF. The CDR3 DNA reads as TGTGCCAGCAGTCCAGGGTACGAGCAGTACTTC.

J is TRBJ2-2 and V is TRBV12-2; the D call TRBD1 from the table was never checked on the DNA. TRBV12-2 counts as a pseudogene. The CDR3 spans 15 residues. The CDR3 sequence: CASSLQGTNTGELFF. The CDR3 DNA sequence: TGTGCCAGCAGTCTACAGGGAACGAACACCGGGGAGCTGTTTTTT.

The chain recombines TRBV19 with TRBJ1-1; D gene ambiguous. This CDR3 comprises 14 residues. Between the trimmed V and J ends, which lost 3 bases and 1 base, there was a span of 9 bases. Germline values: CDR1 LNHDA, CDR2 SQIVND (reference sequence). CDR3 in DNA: TGTGCCAGTAGTATGCGCCTCGGGAACACTGAAGCTTTCTTT. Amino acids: CASSMRLGNTEAFF.

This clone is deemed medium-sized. The CDR3 DNA is TGTGCCAGCAGCGCCGGGGGCAGAACTAATGAAAAACTGTTTTTT. Translation: CASSAGGRTNEKLFF. The chain joins TRBV9 to TRBJ1-4, with D tentatively TRBD1 (6 bases). The CDR3 covers 15 residues. V lost 3 bases to trimming and J lost 1 base, with 10 bases between them. CDR1 is SGDLS, CDR2 YYNGEE, per germline.

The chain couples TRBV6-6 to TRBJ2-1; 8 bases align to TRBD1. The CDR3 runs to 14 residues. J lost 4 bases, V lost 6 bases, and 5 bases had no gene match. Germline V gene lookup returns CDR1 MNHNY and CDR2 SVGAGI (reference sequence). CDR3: CASRDRVGYNEQFF. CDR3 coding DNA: TGTGCCAGCAGGGACAGGGTAGGTTACAATGAGCAGTTCTTC.

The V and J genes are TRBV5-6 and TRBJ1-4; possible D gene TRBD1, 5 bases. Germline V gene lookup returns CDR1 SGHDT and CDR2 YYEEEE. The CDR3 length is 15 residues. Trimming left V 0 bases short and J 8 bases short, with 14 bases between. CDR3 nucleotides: TGTGCCAGCAGCTTGGCCTGGGGCCAGGAGGAAAAACTGTTTTTT. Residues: CASSLAWGQEEKLFF.